A single sample is the source of the 29 T cell receptor beta chains below, sequenced in a study of cytomegalovirus exposure and HLA in healthy donors. This table comes from immunoSEQ multiplex PCR, and its TCRdb copy is limited to in-frame clones, with some not included. The sample lists fewer than 400,000 clones; approximately 85% were seen once. Sample: PBMCs. These TCRs come from a man between 25 and 39 years old in good health and CMV-seronegative.

This rearrangement joins TRBV5-1 to TRBJ2-7, with 8 positions matching TRBD2. The DNA matches TRBJ2-1 better at its end, which makes the J call doubtful. The CDR3 has 14 amino acids. Germline V lookup: CDR1 SGHRS, CDR2 YFSETQ. The CDR3 spells CASSLKRGHNEQFF. In DNA, the CDR3 is TGCGCCAGCAGTCTGAAGCGGGGGCACAATGAGCAGTTCTTC.

The CDR3 reads CATSSGGVVDEKLFF. CDR3 coding DNA: TGTGCCACCAGCAGCGGAGGGGTGGTGGATGAAAAACTGTTTTTT. The J gene is TRBJ1-4, the V gene TRBV15; D is perhaps TRBD1 (5 bases). Trimming removed 3 bases at V and 6 bases at J, with 14 bases between. This CDR3 has 15 amino acids. Germline loops: CDR1 LNHNV, CDR2 YYDKDF (reference sequence).

This clone came up once. The chain is built from TRBV9 and TRBJ2-3; 7 bases are a match to TRBD2. The CDR3 is 14 amino acids. With V trimmed by 2 bases and J by 4 bases, 4 bases remained unmatched. Germline lookup yields CDR1 SGDLS and CDR2 YYNGEE. The CDR3 spells CASSVGGDPDTQYF. The CDR3, as DNA: TGTGCCAGCAGCGTGGGGGGGGACCCAGATACGCAGTATTTT.

The V gene is TRBV2, the J gene TRBJ2-7, with 8 bases fitting TRBD1. Germline V lookup: CDR1 SNHLY, CDR2 FYNNEI. V trimming: 8 bases; J trimming: 7 bases; junction bases outside the gene matches: 4. The CDR3 runs to 11 residues. The CDR3 loop is CASGDRGEQYF. CDR3 nucleotide sequence: TGTGCCAGCGGAGACAGGGGAGAGCAGTACTTC.

J is TRBJ1-2 and V is TRBV7-2; D may be TRBD1 (5 bases). Trimming stripped 5 bases from V and 4 bases from J, with 17 bases between. The CDR3 length is 15 residues. Germline CDR1 SGHTA, CDR2 FQGNSA. CDR3 coding DNA: TGTGCCAGCAGCCAGCAATCGGGGGGGTTCTATGGCTACACCTTC. Its translation: CASSQQSGGFYGYTF. Full variable domain (rest looked up from reference TRBV7-2 and TRBJ1-2): GAGVSQSPSNKVTEKGKDVELRCDPISGHTALYWYRQSLGQGLEFLIYFQGNSAPDKSGLPSDRFSAERTGGSVSTLTIQRTQQEDSAVYLCASSQQSGGFYGYTFGSGTRLTVV.

The rearrangement joins TRBV15 to TRBJ2-5; D call uncertain. V was cut by 1 base and J by 5 bases, with 14 bases left in between. Germline V CDR1 and CDR2: LNHNV, YYDKDF (reference sequence). This CDR3 has 15 amino acids. The CDR3 protein is CATSRGPLPRETQYF. The CDR3 DNA reads as TGTGCCACCAGCAGAGGCCCGCTCCCTCGGGAGACCCAGTACTTC.

In this sample, this clone turned up once. V and J are TRBV4-3 and TRBJ2-5, with 7 positions matching TRBD1. Germline CDR1 and CDR2: LGHNA and YSLEER. This CDR3 has 15 amino acids. The trim removed 6 bases at V and 5 bases at J, leaving 12 bases unmatched. CDR3 in DNA: TGCGCCAGCAGTCCTAACCCGGGACAGTTCGAGACCCAGTACTTC. Translated: CASSPNPGQFETQYF.

This chain uses TRBV6-5 with TRBJ2-5; 12 bases fit TRBD1. CDR3 length equals 14 residues. Per the germline V gene, CDR1 is MNHEY and CDR2 is SVGAGI. Trimming removed 6 bases from V and 5 bases from J; junction bases left unmatched: 4. The CDR3 nucleotides read TGTGCCAGCAGCCCGGGACAGGGGGCCGAGACCCAGTACTTC. The encoded protein is CASSPGQGAETQYF.

The V gene is TRBV6-5, the J gene TRBJ1-1, with D perhaps matching TRBD1 (5 bases). This CDR3 is built from 13 residues. The V gene's germline CDR1 is MNHEY and CDR2 SVGAGI. V lost 2 bases to trimming and J lost 4 bases, with 8 bases between them. The CDR3 region is CASSYGRATEAFF. CDR3 DNA sequence: TGTGCCAGCAGTTACGGCAGGGCCACTGAAGCTTTCTTT.

The CDR3 region has the DNA TGTGCCAGTAGTAAGATTACGGGGGGGAATTACGAGCAGTACTTC. Translated, it gives CASSKITGGNYEQYF. V is TRBV19 and J is TRBJ2-7, with 8 bases matching TRBD2. Per the germline V gene, CDR1 is LNHDA and CDR2 is SQIVND (reference sequence). This CDR3 contains 15 residues. V trimming: 4 bases; J trimming: 4 bases; junction bases outside the gene matches: 9.

This clone was seen just once. V is TRBV6-5 and J is TRBJ2-1, with 9 bases identical to TRBD2. The germline V gene encodes CDR1 MNHEY and CDR2 SVGAGI. The CDR3 spans 16 residues. After removal of 0 bases from V and 6 bases from J, the junction contained 6 bases not matched to a gene. In DNA, the CDR3 is TGTGCCAGCAGTTACTCGGCGGGGGGGCCGGGCAATGAGCAGTTCTTC. It codes for CASSYSAGGPGNEQFF.

The chain employs TRBV6-1 and TRBJ1-5; D gene ambiguous. The V gene lost 8 bases and the J gene lost 6 bases, with 8 bases spanning the gap. The length of the CDR3 is 11 residues. In germline, CDR1 is MNHNS, CDR2 SASEGT. The CDR3 spells CASRYSQPQHF. The CDR3 DNA reads as TGTGCCAGCCGCTACAGTCAGCCCCAGCATTTT.

V and J are TRBV5-1 and TRBJ1-2, with no clear D. Trimming took off 1 base at V and 4 bases at J, with 8 bases between the two ends. Germline V CDR1 and CDR2: SGHRS, YFSETQ. This CDR3 spans 13 amino acids. The CDR3 DNA reads TGCGCCAGCAGCTTGACAGAGTCCTATGGCTACACCTTC. Its protein product is CASSLTESYGYTF.

The chain has TRBV29-1 and TRBJ2-7; 9 nucleotides agree with TRBD1. This CDR3 is built from 14 residues. CDR1 and CDR2 (germline): SQVTM, ANQGSEA. J was trimmed by 4 bases and V by 0 bases; bases with no gene match: 4. The CDR3 spells CSVEEGQGIYEQYF. CDR3 DNA sequence: TGCAGCGTTGAAGAGGGACAGGGAATATACGAGCAGTACTTC.

The chain recombines TRBV29-1 with TRBJ1-4; D remains unclear. This CDR3 has 13 residues. V was pared by 2 bases and J by 8 bases, with 12 bases between. Germline V gene sequence: CDR1 SQVTM, CDR2 ANQGSEA. The CDR3, as DNA: TGCAGCGTTGAACGGGAGGAGGAAGAAAAACTGTTTTTT. Its protein is CSVEREEEEKLFF.

The chain couples TRBV5-1 to TRBJ2-3; possibly TRBD1 for D (6 bases). Per the germline V gene, CDR1 is SGHRS and CDR2 is YFSETQ. Trimming pared 4 bases from V and 4 bases from J, leaving 19 bases between. The CDR3 extends over 16 amino acids. CDR3 in DNA: TGCGCCAGCAGCAAACAACAGGGAAGTATCGCAGATACGCAGTATTTT. It specifies CASSKQQGSIADTQYF.

The chain links TRBV30 to TRBJ2-7, with D possibly TRBD1 on 5 matching bases. V was cut by 0 bases and J by 2 bases, with 8 bases left in between. The CDR3 sequence is 13 residues long. CDR1 is GTSNPN and CDR2 is SVGIG in the germline V gene (reference sequence). For the CDR3, the DNA is TGTGCCTGGAGTGTGGGGCCCCCCTACGAGCAGTACTTC. Encoded protein: CAWSVGPPYEQYF.

The V call is TRBV27, the J call TRBJ2-2; 7 bases match TRBD1. Germline V gene sequence: CDR1 MNHEY, CDR2 SMNVEV (reference sequence). V shed 8 bases, J shed 2 bases, and the junction held 2 bases outside the gene matches. The CDR3 loop spans 13 amino acids. The CDR3 sequence is CASRDSNTGELFF. In nucleotides, the CDR3 is TGTGCCAGCCGGGACAGTAACACCGGGGAGCTGTTTTTT.

The CDR3 region is CASSYSGVASNQPQHF. In DNA form, the CDR3 reads TGTGCCAGCAGTTACTCAGGGGTGGCTAGCAATCAGCCCCAGCATTTT. This chain joins TRBV6-5 and TRBJ1-5; TRBD1 is a possible D gene (5 bases). The CDR3 contains 16 residues. Germline V gene sequence: CDR1 MNHEY, CDR2 SVGAGI. V was shortened by 0 bases and J by 0 bases, with 9 bases between the two germline ends.

J is TRBJ2-2 and V is TRBV2, with 7 bases lining up with TRBD1. The length of the CDR3 is 14 residues. Trimming at V came to 3 bases and at J to 5 bases, leaving 3 bases not matched to a gene. In germline, CDR1 is SNHLY, CDR2 FYNNEI. This CDR3 reads CASSDSRGTGELFF. The CDR3 DNA reads as TGTGCCAGCAGTGACTCCAGGGGGACCGGGGAGCTGTTTTTT. The full variable domain, its missing parts supplied by reference TRBV2 and TRBJ2-2, is EPEVTQTPSHQVTQMGQEVILRCVPISNHLYFYWYRQILGQKVEFLVSFYNNEISEKSEIFDDQFSVERPDGSNFTLKIRSTKLEDSAMYFCASSDSRGTGELFFGEGSRLTVL.

The rearrangement uses TRBV19 and TRBJ1-6, with a tentative D call TRBD1 (5 bases). The germline gives CDR1 LNHDA, CDR2 SQIVND (reference sequence). V was clipped by 7 bases and J by 7 bases, with 14 bases between them. The CDR3 is made up of 14 amino acids. DNA of the CDR3: TGTGCCAGTACCATAGGGGTACGGAATTCACCCCTCCACTTT. It is translated as CASTIGVRNSPLHF.

V and J are TRBV7-3 and TRBJ2-1, with 9 bases matching TRBD2. This CDR3 is built from 16 residues. V lost 2 bases, J lost 7 bases, and 9 bases stayed unmatched. Looked up from germline, CDR1 is SGHTA and CDR2 is FQGTGA. This CDR3 is CASSLAGAGGQNEQFF. Written as DNA, the CDR3 is TGTGCCAGCAGCTTAGCGGGAGCGGGGGGTCAAAATGAGCAGTTCTTC.

The genes are TRBV27 and TRBJ2-7; perhaps TRBD1 as D (6 bases). Trimming pared 3 bases from V and 4 bases from J, leaving 10 bases between. Germline-derived CDR1 and CDR2 are MNHEY and SMNVEV (reference sequence). The CDR3 contains 13 residues. For the CDR3, the DNA is TGTGCCAGCAGTTTCTCCGGACAGTACGAGCAGTACTTC. Protein: CASSFSGQYEQYF.

This rearrangement joins TRBV18 to TRBJ1-2, with 9 bases lining up with TRBD1. The CDR3 has 13 amino acids. V gave up 10 bases and J gave up 2 bases; unmatched junction bases: 5. Germline V CDR1 and CDR2: KGHSH, LQKENI. This chain's CDR3 is CATTGGANYGYTF. The DNA of the CDR3 is TGTGCCACCACAGGGGGCGCAAACTATGGCTACACCTTC.

V usage is TRBV6-6 and J usage is TRBJ1-1; D not certain. This CDR3 is built from 14 residues. The ends were cut back, 7 bases at V and 0 bases at J, with 12 bases in the middle. CDR1 is MNHNY and CDR2 is SVGAGI in the germline V gene (reference sequence). The CDR3 loop is CASTPREMNTEAFF. CDR3 sequence (DNA): TGTGCCAGCACCCCGAGGGAGATGAACACTGAAGCTTTCTTT.

The chain has TRBV6-5 and TRBJ2-4; D call uncertain. The CDR3 is 13 residues long. Germline V lookup: CDR1 MNHEY, CDR2 SVGAGI. V was pared by 6 bases and J by 8 bases, with 14 bases between. This CDR3 is CASRSEVADIQYF. DNA for the CDR3: TGTGCCAGCAGGAGTGAGGTTGCAGACATTCAGTACTTC.

This clone was seen once. The genes are TRBV7-2 and TRBJ2-1; 8 positions agree with TRBD2. Trimming cost V 1 base and J 1 base; bases outside gene matches: 0. The CDR3 extends over 15 amino acids. Germline V CDR1 and CDR2: SGHTA, FQGNSA. The CDR3 region is CASSLERGSYNEQFF. In nucleotides, the CDR3 is TGTGCCAGCAGCTTAGAGCGGGGGTCCTACAATGAGCAGTTCTTC.

This clone was picked up one time. The J gene is TRBJ1-2, the V gene TRBV9, with D perhaps matching TRBD1 (5 bases). V was shortened by 7 bases and J by 0 bases, with 22 bases between the two germline ends. This CDR3 has 17 amino acids. CDR1 is SGDLS and CDR2 is YYNGEE in the germline V gene. The CDR3 here is CASSHSGGVPTNYGYTF. The DNA of the CDR3 is TGTGCCAGCTCCCACTCGGGGGGGGTGCCAACTAACTATGGCTACACCTTC.

This clone appeared a single time. This chain connects TRBV4-3 to TRBJ2-2; 9 bases are a match to TRBD1. V shed 8 bases and J 11 bases; nucleotides not matched to a gene: 12. The CDR3 runs 14 residues. Germline CDR1 LGHNA, CDR2 YSLEER. CDR3 bases: TGCGCCAGCTCTTTGGACAGGGGAAGGTTAGAGCTGTTTTTT. It encodes CASSLDRGRLELFF.